The 20 T cell receptor beta chains listed next were all sequenced from one sample in a study of long-term antiretroviral therapy in people with HIV (dated by TCRdb to between 2022 and 2023). The immunoSEQ hsTCRB v3.0 assay was used at survey level resolution to sequence the TRB variable region. The table was pulled from immuneACCESS by TCRdb, which kept in-frame rearrangements only. Such tables lose some clones; where checked, under half of the loss comes from unresolved V genes, and the rest has no known cause. For this sample the table gives tens of thousands of clones, of which roughly nine tenths were detected only once. The biggest ten clones account for less than 4.5% of the sample. This material consisted of unsorted PBMCs, taken 3.1 years after starting antiretroviral therapy. These receptors were taken from a young man with HIV.

V is TRBV6-6 and J is TRBJ2-2; the D gene could be TRBD1 or TRBD2 (5 bases each). CDR3 length: 16 residues. Per the germline V gene, CDR1 is MNHNY and CDR2 is SVGAGI (reference sequence). Trimming stripped 5 bases from V and 0 bases from J, with 13 bases between. This chain's CDR3 is CASSPTRGTNTGELFF. The CDR3 DNA reads as TGTGCCAGCAGTCCCACGAGGGGCACGAACACCGGGGAGCTGTTTTTT.

The gene calls are TRBV7-9 and TRBJ1-3; D is unresolved. The germline CDR1 and CDR2 sequences are SEHNR and FQNEAQ (reference sequence). V was clipped by 1 base and J by 4 bases, with 8 bases between them. The CDR3 covers 14 residues. The CDR3 is CASSLVGPGNTIYF. The CDR3, as DNA: TGTGCCAGCAGCTTAGTCGGGCCAGGAAACACCATATATTTT.

The V and J genes are TRBV7-9 and TRBJ2-2; the D gene could be TRBD1 or TRBD2 (5 bases each). The CDR3 spans 19 residues. V was clipped by 2 bases and J by 1 base, with 20 bases between them. The germline V gene encodes CDR1 SEHNR and CDR2 FQNEAQ (reference sequence). The CDR3 DNA is TGTGCCAGCAGCTTAAGCCGGGGACGGACTGGGAGGAACACCGGGGAGCTGTTTTTT. It encodes CASSLSRGRTGRNTGELFF.

The rearrangement joins TRBV9 to TRBJ2-3; D might be TRBD2 (6 bases). CDR3 length equals 18 residues. Deletions cut 3 bases from V and 2 bases from J, with 22 bases between. Germline V lookup: CDR1 SGDLS, CDR2 YYNGEE. The CDR3 region has the DNA TGTGCCAGCAGCGGGGGCCAGCTGGGAGCGGGCCCCACAGATACGCAGTATTTT. Its translation is CASSGGQLGAGPTDTQYF.

This clone has only a few counts. The chain uses TRBV4-3 and TRBJ2-3; tentatively, D is TRBD1 (6 bases). V was pared by 2 bases and J by 3 bases, with 21 bases between. The germline V gene encodes CDR1 LGHNA and CDR2 YSLEER. CDR3 length: 18 residues. This CDR3 is CASSQMVGGPSRTDTQYF. CDR3 bases: TGCGCCAGCAGCCAAATGGTTGGGGGCCCCTCACGGACAGATACGCAGTATTTT.

The chain employs TRBV29-1 and TRBJ2-5; TRBD1 aligns across 8 bases. The CDR3 consists of 12 residues. The V gene's germline CDR1 is SQVTM and CDR2 ANQGSEA. J gave up 5 bases and V 6 bases, and 5 bases lay outside the gene matches. For the CDR3, the DNA is TGCAGCGTAGTGACAGGGGTGGAGACCCAGTACTTC. As protein: CSVVTGVETQYF.

This rearrangement joins TRBV7-8 to TRBJ2-3; D call uncertain. V shed 5 bases and J shed 5 bases, with 8 bases lying between them. CDR3 length equals 12 residues. Germline CDR1 reads SGHVS; CDR2 reads FQNEAQ. CDR3 loop: CASSPSRDTQYF. The DNA for the CDR3 is TGTGCCAGCAGCCCGTCTAGAGATACGCAGTATTTT.

The chain joins TRBV4-3 to TRBJ2-2; perhaps TRBD2 as D (5 bases). The CDR3 spans 17 residues. Looked up from germline, CDR1 is LGHNA and CDR2 is YSLEER. V was shortened by 0 bases and J by 4 bases, with 15 bases between the two germline ends. CDR3 loop: CASSQDRVLAGTGELFF. CDR3 DNA sequence: TGCGCCAGCAGCCAAGATAGGGTCCTAGCCGGCACCGGGGAGCTGTTTTTT.

The chain employs TRBV9 and TRBJ2-2; a possible D gene is TRBD2 (5 bases). This CDR3 contains 16 residues. Germline values: CDR1 SGDLS, CDR2 YYNGEE. The V gene lost 2 bases and the J gene lost 0 bases, with 11 bases spanning the gap. CDR3 sequence reads: CASSVGETANTGELFF. CDR3 bases: TGTGCCAGCAGCGTCGGGGAAACCGCGAACACCGGGGAGCTGTTTTTT.

This rearrangement joins TRBV7-9 to TRBJ2-1, with TRBD2 identical over 9 bases. CDR3 length equals 15 residues. The J segment lost 4 bases and the V segment lost 3 bases, leaving 4 bases of the junction unmatched. CDR1 and CDR2 (germline): SEHNR, FQNEAQ (reference sequence). This CDR3 is CASSFSGGPYNEQFF. DNA of the CDR3: TGTGCCAGCAGCTTTAGCGGGGGACCTTACAATGAGCAGTTCTTC. Variable domain in full (rest from reference TRBV7-9 and TRBJ2-1): DTGVSQNPRHKITKRGQNVTFRCDPISEHNRLYWYRQTLGQGPEFLTYFQNEAQLEKSRLLSDRFSAERPKGSFSTLEIQRTEQGDSAMYLCASSFSGGPYNEQFFGPGTRLTVL.

V gene TRBV19 combines with J gene TRBJ1-1, with D hard to call. The CDR3 extends over 15 amino acids. Trimming left V 2 bases short and J 2 bases short, with 12 bases between. CDR1 and CDR2 from the germline V gene are LNHDA and SQIVND (reference sequence). In nucleotides, the CDR3 is TGTGCCAGTAGTATAATGGGCCACGTCAACACTGAAGCTTTCTTT. Its protein is CASSIMGHVNTEAFF.

The chain links TRBV5-1 to TRBJ2-5; perhaps TRBD1 as D (6 bases). The CDR3 sequence is 16 residues long. Trimming cost V 0 bases and J 4 bases, with 16 bases left between them. Germline lookup yields CDR1 SGHRS and CDR2 YFSETQ. This chain's CDR3 is CASSLDARTARETQYF. CDR3 DNA sequence: TGCGCCAGCAGCTTGGACGCTCGGACAGCCAGAGAGACCCAGTACTTC.

The rearrangement joins TRBV7-9 to TRBJ1-1; D not resolved. V was shortened by 5 bases and J by 2 bases, with 15 bases between the two germline ends. The germline gives CDR1 SEHNR, CDR2 FQNEAQ (reference sequence). This CDR3 contains 15 residues. CDR3 loop: CASSPADGGNTEAFF. The CDR3 nucleotides are TGTGCCAGCAGCCCCGCAGATGGAGGTAACACTGAAGCTTTCTTT.

This sequence joins TRBV7-8 and TRBJ1-1; D is unclear. The CDR3 runs to 13 residues. The V gene's germline CDR1 is SGHVS and CDR2 FQNEAQ. V was cut by 0 bases and J by 5 bases, with 7 bases left in between. The CDR3 is CASSLAPITEAFF. As DNA, the CDR3 is TGTGCCAGCAGCTTAGCGCCTATAACTGAAGCTTTCTTT.

The chain carries TRBV2 and TRBJ1-1, with TRBD1 identical over 9 bases. The CDR3 loop spans 14 amino acids. Trimming cost V 6 bases and J 1 base; bases outside gene matches: 3. Germline CDR1 SNHLY, CDR2 FYNNEI. The CDR3 loop reads CASSGDRENTEAFF. Here the CDR3 DNA reads TGTGCCAGCAGCGGGGACAGGGAGAACACTGAAGCTTTCTTT.

The V and J genes are TRBV28 and TRBJ2-5, with D tentatively TRBD1 (6 bases). The V gene lost 2 bases and the J gene lost 4 bases, with 11 bases spanning the gap. The CDR3 runs to 14 residues. Germline V gene data show CDR1 as MDHEN and CDR2 as SYDVKM. CDR3 sequence reads: CASSLRAGAETQYF. The CDR3 DNA sequence: TGTGCCAGCAGTTTACGGGCAGGGGCAGAGACCCAGTACTTC.

This clone turned up a few times. The rearrangement joins TRBV15 to TRBJ2-7; no reliable D call. Germline V gene lookup returns CDR1 LNHNV and CDR2 YYDKDF (reference sequence). V shed 5 bases and J shed 2 bases, with 10 bases lying between them. CDR3 length: 13 residues. CDR3 in amino acids: CATSDKVPYEQYF. CDR3 nucleotides: TGTGCCACCAGCGATAAGGTCCCCTACGAGCAGTACTTC.

The chain is built from TRBV9 and TRBJ2-2, with unresolved D. Germline V CDR1 and CDR2: SGDLS, YYNGEE. The CDR3 runs 13 residues. V shed 3 bases and J shed 1 base, with 4 bases lying between them. For the CDR3, the DNA is TGTGCCAGCAGCGCCCTGAACACCGGGGAGCTGTTTTTT. Encoded protein: CASSALNTGELFF.

With respect to this clone: The germline gene is not matched at one end of the junction; a read error may be the cause. V is TRBV7-3 and J is TRBJ2-7, with D perhaps matching TRBD1 or TRBD2 (5 bases each). CDR3 size: 14 residues. Germline lookup yields CDR1 SGHTA and CDR2 FQGTGA. Written as DNA, the CDR3 is TGTGCCAGCAGCCCTTCCGGGACGTCCTTCGAGCAGTACTTC. Residues: CASSPSGTSFEQYF.

This chain connects TRBV27 to TRBJ1-6; TRBD1 is a possible D gene (5 bases). Trimming pared 5 bases from V and 9 bases from J, leaving 17 bases between. The length of the CDR3 is 15 residues. The germline gives CDR1 MNHEY, CDR2 SMNVEV (reference sequence). The CDR3 coding sequence is TGTGCCAGCAGTCCTACCGGGACCCCATTTTCACCCCTCCACTTT. Translating gives CASSPTGTPFSPLHF.